This T cell receptor beta chain is from a study of shared T cell receptors in the human thymus. There are a few counts of this clone. CDR3 size: 13 residues. V shed 3 bases and J shed 7 bases, with 9 bases lying between them. Germline loops: CDR1 MNHEY, CDR2 SMNVEV (reference sequence). The assay was immunoSEQ multiplex PCR, and TCRdb's table has in-frame clones only and misses some. The sample yields 650,000 to 950,000 clones, 70% to 90% seen once. This sample was shared with a second study, whose subject was human thymus T cells.

The receptor was derived from a girl less than two years old with a congenital heart defect. The gene calls are TRBV27 and TRBJ2-2; possible D gene TRBD1, 5 bases. The sample was thymocytes. CDR3 in amino acids: CASSFDRGGELFF. CDR3 nucleotide sequence: TGTGCCAGCAGTTTCGACAGAGGCGGGGAGCTGTTTTTT.